Below are 32 T cell receptor beta chains sequenced from a single sample in a study of shared clonotypes between healthy human individuals. Assay used: immunoSEQ multiplex PCR; TCRdb lists only in-frame clones, some missing. The top ten hold around 1.2% of the sample, which has roughly 1,800,000 clones, about 95% seen once. Cells designated naive CD8 were CD45RO-negative and were positively selected for CCR7, with terminally differentiated effector memory CD45RA+ cells excluded. What was sequenced was naive CD8+ T cells sorted from blood. The receptors were gathered from a young man in good health.

The rearrangement joins TRBV7-3 to TRBJ1-2, with D hard to call. The germline CDR1 and CDR2 sequences are SGHTA and FQGTGA. The CDR3 totals 15 residues. Trimming removed 5 bases from V and 4 bases from J, with 17 bases in between. CDR3 sequence reads: CASSPDPADFYGYTF. CDR3 nucleotides: TGTGCCAGCAGCCCCGATCCAGCGGACTTCTATGGCTACACCTTC.

This clone was counted a single time. V gene TRBV4-1 combines with J gene TRBJ2-1; 16 nucleotides align to TRBD2. Trimming at V came to 1 base and at J to 10 bases, leaving 1 base not matched to a gene. The germline CDR1 and CDR2 sequences are MGHRA and YSYEKL. The CDR3 loop spans 15 amino acids. CDR3 amino acids: CASSQAGLAGGEQFF. The CDR3 nucleotides read TGCGCCAGCAGCCAAGCGGGACTAGCGGGAGGGGAGCAGTTCTTC.

The chain employs TRBV13 and TRBJ2-1; D remains unclear. Trimming shortened V by 3 bases and J by 4 bases, and 13 bases separated the two germline ends. Germline assignment: CDR1 PRHDT and CDR2 FYEKMQ (reference sequence). This CDR3 comprises 15 residues. The CDR3 here is CASSFGSPNYNEQFF. Written as DNA, the CDR3 is TGTGCCAGCAGCTTTGGGTCCCCAAATTACAATGAGCAGTTCTTC. The whole variable domain, filled in from reference TRBV13 and TRBJ2-1, reads AAGVIQSPRHLIKEKRETATLKCYPIPRHDTVYWYQQGPGQDPQFLISFYEKMQSDKGSIPDRFSAQQFSDYHSELNMSSLELGDSALYFCASSFGSPNYNEQFFGPGTRLTVL.

This clone was found once. Other DNA sequences in this sample translate to the same CDR3. The gene calls are TRBV7-9 and TRBJ2-3; possibly TRBD2 for D (5 bases). Germline loops: CDR1 SEHNR, CDR2 FQNEAQ (reference sequence). V shed 6 bases and J shed 4 bases, with 8 bases lying between them. The CDR3 length is 12 residues. The CDR3 nucleotides are TGTGCCAGCAGTTCCGGGGCAGATACGCAGTATTTT. Translating gives CASSSGADTQYF.

V and J are TRBV27 and TRBJ2-7; D may match TRBD1 or TRBD2 (5 bases each). CDR1 and CDR2 (germline): MNHEY, SMNVEV (reference sequence). The CDR3 contains 15 residues. V was pared by 2 bases and J by 2 bases, with 13 bases between. The CDR3 DNA reads TGTGCCAGCAGTTTAAGTTATGGGACCACCTACGAGCAGTACTTC. Amino acid sequence: CASSLSYGTTYEQYF.

The V and J genes are TRBV5-1 and TRBJ2-1; D remains unclear. This CDR3 is 14 amino acids long. The V end was cut by 0 bases, the J end by 1 base, with 5 bases between. Per the germline V gene, CDR1 is SGHRS and CDR2 is YFSETQ. CDR3: CASSLVGSYNEQFF. As DNA, the CDR3 is TGCGCCAGCAGCTTGGTGGGGTCCTACAATGAGCAGTTCTTC.

This clone appeared a single time. The chain employs TRBV15 and TRBJ1-4; the D gene is possibly TRBD1 (6 bases). CDR1 is LNHNV, CDR2 YYDKDF, per germline (reference sequence). This CDR3 has 15 amino acids. The V end was cut by 0 bases, the J end by 5 bases, with 10 bases between. The CDR3 coding sequence is TGTGCCACCAGCAGAGATCGGGGGCCCAATGAAAAACTGTTTTTT. As protein: CATSRDRGPNEKLFF.

The chain links TRBV23-1 to TRBJ2-1; D is perhaps TRBD2 (6 bases). TRBV23-1 is marked as an open reading frame, function uncertain. V gave up 4 bases and J gave up 0 bases, with 10 bases separating them. The CDR3 has 15 residues. For the CDR3, the DNA is TGCGCCAGCAGTCTAGGAGGGAGCTCCTACAATGAGCAGTTCTTC. It yields the protein CASSLGGSSYNEQFF.

This chain joins TRBV4-1 and TRBJ2-5; a weak D match, TRBD2 (6 bases). Germline lookup yields CDR1 MGHRA and CDR2 YSYEKL. This CDR3 has 15 residues. The V and J ends lost 4 bases and 1 base respectively, with 13 bases between them. CDR3 coding DNA: TGCGCCAGCAGCCCTGGAGGGGACGCCCAAGAGACCCAGTACTTC. It translates to CASSPGGDAQETQYF.

The J gene is TRBJ2-5, the V gene TRBV6-8, with 7 nucleotides matching TRBD1. Per germline, CDR1 MNHGY and CDR2 SAAAGT. Germline trimming cut 4 bases from V and 5 bases from J; bases unmatched to any gene: 4. CDR3 size: 13 residues. In DNA, the CDR3 is TGTGCCAGCAGTTTGTACAGGGGTGAGACCCAGTACTTC. This codes for CASSLYRGETQYF.

The chain couples TRBV11-2 to TRBJ2-2; D gene uncertain. This CDR3 has 17 amino acids. Germline CDR1 and CDR2: SGHAT and FQNNGV. With 6 bases removed from V and 0 bases from J, the gap between germline ends came to 17 bases. CDR3 protein: CASRPPAPTTNTGELFF. CDR3 in DNA: TGTGCCAGCAGACCCCCAGCCCCGACGACGAACACCGGGGAGCTGTTTTTT.

The V and J genes are TRBV15 and TRBJ2-3, with TRBD2 identical over 13 bases. The CDR3 totals 17 residues. Germline-derived CDR1 and CDR2 are LNHNV and YYDKDF (reference sequence). Unmatched junction bases numbered 8, after V lost 4 bases and J lost 4 bases. The CDR3: CATSMRGLAGVSDTQYF. CDR3 nucleotides: TGTGCCACCAGCATGAGAGGACTAGCGGGAGTGTCAGATACGCAGTATTTT. Combining the CDR3 with reference TRBV15 and TRBJ2-3 gives the whole variable domain DAMVIQNPRYQVTQFGKPVTLSCSQTLNHNVMYWYQQKSSQAPKLLFHYYDKDFNNEADTPDNFQSRRPNTSFCFLDIRSPGLGDTAMYLCATSMRGLAGVSDTQYFGPGTRLTVL.

The chain employs TRBV15 and TRBJ1-2; TRBD1 matches at 8 bases. The CDR3 has 19 amino acids. Trimming at V came to 3 bases and at J to 0 bases, leaving 15 bases not matched to a gene. CDR1 and CDR2 (germline): LNHNV, YYDKDF (reference sequence). CDR3 sequence: CATSSQGQGSFNPNYGYTF. CDR3 nucleotides: TGTGCCACCAGCAGCCAAGGACAGGGATCCTTCAACCCTAACTATGGCTACACCTTC.

Worth noting for this clone: One end of the junction does not line up with germline, which may come from a read error. Different DNA sequences within this sample yield the same CDR3. This chain links TRBV9 with TRBJ2-2; TRBD1 agrees at 7 bases. Germline V gene lookup returns CDR1 SGDLS and CDR2 YYNGEE. The CDR3 consists of 14 residues. This chain's CDR3 is CASSVGGGTGELFF. CDR3 DNA sequence: TGTGCCAGCAGTGTAGGGGGCGGCACCGGGGAGCTGTTTTTT.

V gene TRBV19 combines with J gene TRBJ1-2, with unresolved D. Trimming took off 8 bases at V and 6 bases at J, with 25 bases between the two ends. The CDR3 spans 16 residues. Germline assignment: CDR1 LNHDA and CDR2 SQIVND (reference sequence). The CDR3 region is CASLPVPYFTEDGYTF. The CDR3 DNA is TGTGCCAGTCTCCCCGTCCCCTACTTCACCGAGGATGGCTACACCTTC.

V is TRBV4-3 and J is TRBJ2-7; D possibly corresponds to TRBD1 (5 bases). The germline V and J ends were trimmed by 6 bases and 5 bases, with 17 bases remaining between them. The germline CDR1 and CDR2 sequences are LGHNA and YSLEER. The CDR3 is 14 amino acids. The CDR3 loop reads CASSLGRQGHEQYF. DNA of the CDR3: TGCGCCAGCAGTCTTGGGCGGCAGGGCCACGAGCAGTACTTC.

V gene TRBV7-9 combines with J gene TRBJ2-1; 11 bases agree with TRBD2. The V gene end was trimmed by 1 base and the J gene end by 10 bases; junction bases not matched to a gene: 3. The CDR3 length is 14 residues. Germline V CDR1 and CDR2: SEHNR, FQNEAQ (reference sequence). CDR3 sequence: CASSLGTSGLEQFF. CDR3 in DNA: TGTGCCAGCAGCTTAGGGACTAGCGGGCTGGAGCAGTTCTTC.

J is TRBJ1-1 and V is TRBV30; D may be TRBD1 (6 bases). Germline CDR1 reads GTSNPN; CDR2 reads SVGIG (reference sequence). Deletions cut 3 bases from V and 11 bases from J, with 16 bases between. The CDR3 has 12 amino acids. The CDR3 is CAWRGQPNGAFF. As DNA, the CDR3 is TGTGCCTGGAGGGGACAACCCAACGGGGCTTTCTTT. The full variable domain, with the rest looked up from reference TRBV30 and TRBJ1-1, is SQTIHQWPATLVQPVGSPLSLECTVEGTSNPNLYWYRQAAGRGLQLLFYSVGIGQISSEVPQNLSASRPQDRQFILSSKKLLLSDSGFYLCAWRGQPNGAFFGQGTRLTVV.

This clone was seen once. This chain links TRBV5-4 with TRBJ2-5; the match to TRBD2 covers 15 bases. The length of the CDR3 is 19 residues. V trimming: 0 bases; J trimming: 0 bases; junction bases outside the gene matches: 6. CDR1 SGHNT and CDR2 YYREEE come from the germline V gene (reference sequence). This chain's CDR3 is CASSLVGTSGGLYQETQYF. The CDR3 region has the DNA TGTGCCAGCAGCTTGGTTGGGACTAGCGGGGGGCTGTACCAAGAGACCCAGTACTTC.

CDR3 bases: TGCGCCAGCAGCCTGACTGGACAACCCAACAATGAGCAGTTCTTC. This encodes CASSLTGQPNNEQFF. V gene TRBV5-1 combines with J gene TRBJ2-1, with D possibly TRBD1 on 5 matching bases. Germline lookup yields CDR1 SGHRS and CDR2 YFSETQ. Trimming stripped 4 bases from V and 5 bases from J, with 16 bases between. The CDR3 loop spans 15 amino acids. The full variable domain, completed using reference TRBV5-1 and TRBJ2-1, is KAGVTQTPRYLIKTRGQQVTLSCSPISGHRSVSWYQQTPGQGLQFLFEYFSETQRNKGNFPGRFSGRQFSNSRSEMNVSTLELGDSALYLCASSLTGQPNNEQFFGPGTRLTVL.

The V call is TRBV5-4, the J call TRBJ1-5; possibly TRBD1 for D (5 bases). V lost 1 base and J lost 3, with 14 bases in between. Germline-derived CDR1 and CDR2 are SGHNT and YYREEE (reference sequence). The CDR3 runs to 16 residues. This CDR3 is CASSLWGLGPNQPQHF. CDR3 nucleotide sequence: TGTGCCAGCAGCTTGTGGGGCCTAGGACCCAATCAGCCCCAGCATTTT.

This chain uses TRBV5-5 with TRBJ2-7; TRBD2 matches 9 bases. The CDR3 loop spans 15 amino acids. Germline V gene lookup returns CDR1 SGHKS and CDR2 YYEKEE (reference sequence). With V trimmed by 4 bases and J by 3 bases, 8 bases remained unmatched. The CDR3 DNA sequence: TGTGCCAGCAGCAACACCCCTAGCGGGGTCTACGAGCAGTACTTC. This translates into CASSNTPSGVYEQYF.

With regard to this clone: This specimen includes other DNA sequences encoding the same CDR3. The V call is TRBV27, the J call TRBJ2-5; D uncertain. The V gene lost 1 base and the J gene lost 3 bases, with 9 bases spanning the gap. Germline CDR1 is MNHEY and CDR2 is SMNVEV (reference sequence). This CDR3 has 14 residues. The CDR3 DNA reads TGTGCCAGCAGTTTATGGGCCGGAGAAGAGACCCAGTACTTC. It codes for CASSLWAGEETQYF.

About this clone itself: The sample contains more than one DNA sequence encoding this CDR3. The V call is TRBV9, the J call TRBJ1-3; D ambiguous. Trimming pared 3 bases from V and 0 bases from J, leaving 10 bases between. Germline V CDR1 and CDR2: SGDLS, YYNGEE. The CDR3 has 15 amino acids. This chain's CDR3 is CASSADGSSGNTIYF. The CDR3 DNA reads TGTGCCAGCAGCGCAGACGGAAGCTCTGGAAACACCATATATTTT.

V gene TRBV14 combines with J gene TRBJ2-1; D tentatively fits TRBD1 or TRBD2 (5 bases each). The germline V gene has CDR1 SGHDN and CDR2 FVKESK. This CDR3 comprises 14 residues. Trimming removed 0 bases at V and 9 bases at J, with 12 bases between. The DNA of the CDR3 is TGTGCCAGCAGCCAAGATATGGGGGAGAGTGAGCAGTTCTTC. As protein: CASSQDMGESEQFF.

The V and J genes are TRBV9 and TRBJ2-3; D assignment may be TRBD1 or TRBD2 (5 bases each). Germline CDR1 is SGDLS and CDR2 is YYNGEE. Trimming left V 4 bases short and J 0 bases short, with 12 bases between. This CDR3 contains 15 residues. Written as DNA, the CDR3 is TGTGCCAGCAGCTCACTGGGACCCAGCACAGATACGCAGTATTTT. This translates into CASSSLGPSTDTQYF.

This sequence joins TRBV13 and TRBJ2-3, with D unclear. The germline gives CDR1 PRHDT, CDR2 FYEKMQ (reference sequence). This CDR3 is built from 14 residues. Trimming cost V 1 base and J 0 bases, with 5 bases left between them. In nucleotides, the CDR3 is TGTGCCAGCAGCTTAGCCAGGAGCACAGATACGCAGTATTTT. Translated, it gives CASSLARSTDTQYF.

The genes are TRBV2 and TRBJ2-1, with 8 positions matching TRBD2. From germline, CDR1 is SNHLY and CDR2 FYNNEI. The J segment lost 5 bases and the V segment lost 3 bases, leaving 6 bases of the junction unmatched. The CDR3 totals 15 residues. The CDR3 loop reads CASSDPTSGHNEQFF. As DNA, the CDR3 is TGTGCCAGCAGTGACCCCACTAGCGGCCACAATGAGCAGTTCTTC.

This clone was recorded a few times. The gene calls are TRBV4-3 and TRBJ1-2; tentatively, D is TRBD1 (5 bases). There are 16 residues in the CDR3. Germline CDR1 is LGHNA and CDR2 is YSLEER. V was clipped by 0 bases and J by 3 bases, with 14 bases between them. CDR3 nucleotide sequence: TGCGCCAGCAGCCAAGATTTGGGGACGGTTTACTATGGCTACACCTTC. Its protein product is CASSQDLGTVYYGYTF.

The chain has TRBV6-5 and TRBJ2-2, with 7 bases fitting TRBD1. The CDR3 is 13 residues long. From germline, CDR1 is MNHEY and CDR2 SVGAGI. Losses at the gene ends were 6 bases for V and 5 bases for J; bases not matched to a gene: 3. The CDR3 reads CASRWTGTGELFF. In DNA, the CDR3 is TGTGCCAGCAGATGGACAGGAACCGGGGAGCTGTTTTTT.

The chain joins TRBV19 to TRBJ2-5; no clear D. Trimming removed 10 bases at V and 4 bases at J, with 13 bases between. Per germline, CDR1 LNHDA and CDR2 SQIVND (reference sequence). The CDR3 has 12 residues. The CDR3 here is CATGRAGETQYF. CDR3 DNA sequence: TGTGCCACCGGACGGGCTGGAGAGACCCAGTACTTC.

Details on this clone: At the DNA level, this CDR3 is encoded by other sequences in the same sample as well. The chain links TRBV4-1 to TRBJ2-7; D possibly uses TRBD1 or TRBD2 (6 bases each). CDR1 is MGHRA, CDR2 YSYEKL, per germline. The CDR3 length is 13 residues. V lost 0 bases to trimming and J lost 5 bases, with 8 bases between them. The CDR3 nucleotides read TGCGCCAGCAGCCAAGACCGGGGGCACGAGCAGTACTTC. This gives the protein CASSQDRGHEQYF.